A selection of T cell receptor beta chains follows, all from one sample in a study of T cell responses to AZD1222 COVID-19 vaccine. Assay: immunoSEQ multiplex PCR; the TCRdb copy retains only in-frame clones and omits some. The data contain 65,000 to 85,000 clones, 80% to 90% of them singletons. Sequencing used peripheral blood, obtained on day 0 of AZD1222 vaccination. All receptors come from an adult in good health. Each CDR3 is given without its conserved first and last residue. The D gene is left open where the match is weak.

CDR3 length: 14
D gene: .
V gene: TRBV9
J gene: TRBJ2-3
CDR3 protein: ASRADLTGHTDTQY

CDR3 length: 13
D gene: .
V gene: TRBV10-3
J gene: TRBJ2-7
CDR3 protein: AISGRGRGADEQY

CDR3 length: 13
D gene: TRBD1
V gene: TRBV18
J gene: TRBJ2-2
CDR3 protein: ASSTGTGSTGELF

CDR3 length: 14
D gene: TRBD1
V gene: TRBV7-2
J gene: TRBJ1-2
CDR3 protein: ASSKKPGQGPYGYT

CDR3 length: 14
D gene: TRBD2
V gene: TRBV4-2
J gene: TRBJ2-7
CDR3 protein: ASSQDRTSGTYEQY

CDR3 length: 9
D gene: .
V gene: TRBV20-1
J gene: TRBJ2-1
CDR3 protein: SAKPDNEQF

CDR3 length: 14
D gene: .
V gene: TRBV24-1
J gene: TRBJ2-1
CDR3 protein: ATSDLGGGQYNEQF

CDR3 length: 12
D gene: TRBD1
V gene: TRBV3-1/TRBV3-2
J gene: TRBJ1-4
CDR3 protein: ASSPGGTGEKLF

CDR3 length: 9
D gene: .
V gene: TRBV20-1
J gene: TRBJ1-1
CDR3 protein: GGTPNTEAF

CDR3 length: 14
D gene: .
V gene: TRBV27
J gene: TRBJ1-1
CDR3 protein: ASSLGPGVWDTEAF

CDR3 length: 11
D gene: .
V gene: TRBV27
J gene: TRBJ2-1
CDR3 protein: ASSLSGVGEQF

CDR3 length: 12
D gene: .
V gene: TRBV10-2
J gene: TRBJ1-1
CDR3 protein: ASSESRGFTEAF

CDR3 length: 12
D gene: .
V gene: TRBV9
J gene: TRBJ1-1
CDR3 protein: ASSPRAWGTEAF

CDR3 length: 14
D gene: .
V gene: TRBV7-3
J gene: TRBJ2-3
CDR3 protein: ASSPRTAGFKDTQY

CDR3 length: 11
D gene: .
V gene: TRBV3-1/TRBV3-2
J gene: TRBJ1-2
CDR3 protein: ASSWDIRYGYT

CDR3 length: 9
D gene: .
V gene: TRBV29-1
J gene: TRBJ2-7
CDR3 protein: SLRVGYEQY

CDR3 length: 16
D gene: TRBD2
V gene: TRBV19
J gene: TRBJ2-5
CDR3 protein: ASSAQHLAGVWSETQY

CDR3 length: 13
D gene: .
V gene: TRBV5-6
J gene: TRBJ1-3
CDR3 protein: ASSLAGPSGNTIY

CDR3 length: 13
D gene: TRBD1
V gene: TRBV24-1
J gene: TRBJ1-1
CDR3 protein: ATSDFRQGGAEAF

CDR3 length: 12
D gene: TRBD1
V gene: TRBV3-1/TRBV3-2
J gene: TRBJ1-4
CDR3 protein: ASSPTGTNEKLF

CDR3 length: 13
D gene: TRBD1
V gene: TRBV3-1/TRBV3-2
J gene: TRBJ1-5
CDR3 protein: ASSQAPGGNQPQH

CDR3 length: 13
D gene: .
V gene: TRBV5-6
J gene: TRBJ1-1
CDR3 protein: ASSGAGQRNTEAF

CDR3 length: 12
D gene: .
V gene: TRBV7-2
J gene: TRBJ2-2
CDR3 protein: ASSLVALAGELF

CDR3 length: 15
D gene: TRBD2
V gene: TRBV7-3
J gene: TRBJ2-3
CDR3 protein: ASSLTGLAGETDTQY

CDR3 length: 16
D gene: .
V gene: TRBV6-6
J gene: TRBJ2-3
CDR3 protein: ASGRRGLATERTDTQY

CDR3 length: 12
D gene: .
V gene: TRBV18
J gene: TRBJ1-3
CDR3 protein: ASSAILSGNTIY

CDR3 length: 11
D gene: .
V gene: TRBV12-3/TRBV12-4
J gene: TRBJ2-7
CDR3 protein: ASSLFPNYEQY

CDR3 length: 12
D gene: .
V gene: TRBV5-6
J gene: TRBJ2-7
CDR3 protein: ASSRVTGTYEQY

CDR3 length: 11
D gene: .
V gene: TRBV6-2/TRBV6-3
J gene: TRBJ1-5
CDR3 protein: ASSWAGAQPQH

CDR3 length: 10
D gene: .
V gene: TRBV18
J gene: TRBJ2-1
CDR3 protein: ASSEGGIEQF

CDR3 length: 10
D gene: .
V gene: TRBV29-1
J gene: TRBJ2-1
CDR3 protein: SKKTEYNEQF

CDR3 length: 13
D gene: .
V gene: TRBV6-5
J gene: TRBJ1-1
CDR3 protein: ASSYSADPNTEAF

CDR3 length: 14
D gene: .
V gene: TRBV10-1
J gene: TRBJ2-5
CDR3 protein: ASSGKTDSLSETQY

CDR3 length: 11
D gene: .
V gene: TRBV5-1
J gene: TRBJ1-5
CDR3 protein: ASSLDRNQPQH

CDR3 length: 12
D gene: .
V gene: TRBV30
J gene: TRBJ2-7
CDR3 protein: AWSVTRRSYEQY

CDR3 length: 8
D gene: .
V gene: TRBV20-1
J gene: TRBJ2-1
CDR3 protein: SARMDEQF

CDR3 length: 11
D gene: TRBD2
V gene: TRBV13
J gene: TRBJ2-1
CDR3 protein: ASSGRAVHEQF

CDR3 length: 11
D gene: .
V gene: TRBV30
J gene: TRBJ1-5
CDR3 protein: AWSPGAGWPQH

CDR3 length: 14
D gene: TRBD1
V gene: TRBV28
J gene: TRBJ2-2
CDR3 protein: ASSPGDSSNTGELF

CDR3 length: 12
D gene: .
V gene: TRBV11-2
J gene: TRBJ1-6
CDR3 protein: ASSLGVGGAPLH

CDR3 length: 14
D gene: .
V gene: TRBV5-8
J gene: TRBJ2-3
CDR3 protein: ASSLAESGSTDTQY

CDR3 length: 12
D gene: TRBD1
V gene: TRBV28
J gene: TRBJ2-7
CDR3 protein: ASLTGTGSYEQY

CDR3 length: 13
D gene: .
V gene: TRBV4-3
J gene: TRBJ2-7
CDR3 protein: ASSQGTIAPYEQY

CDR3 length: 12
D gene: TRBD1
V gene: TRBV27
J gene: TRBJ1-4
CDR3 protein: ASSKQGKAEKLF

CDR3 length: 12
D gene: .
V gene: TRBV6-1
J gene: TRBJ1-2
CDR3 protein: ASSRQTQSYGYT

CDR3 length: 14
D gene: TRBD1
V gene: TRBV19
J gene: TRBJ1-2
CDR3 protein: ASSHSNPGQFYGYT

CDR3 length: 13
D gene: TRBD1
V gene: TRBV10-2
J gene: TRBJ1-1
CDR3 protein: ASMAPGQTNTEAF

CDR3 length: 13
D gene: .
V gene: TRBV18
J gene: TRBJ2-7
CDR3 protein: ASSPSINNFLEQY

CDR3 length: 10
D gene: .
V gene: TRBV2
J gene: TRBJ1-3
CDR3 protein: ASRQIGNTIY

CDR3 length: 12
D gene: TRBD1
V gene: TRBV6-5
J gene: TRBJ1-2
CDR3 protein: ASSLRDRGSGYT

CDR3 length: 12
D gene: .
V gene: TRBV5-4
J gene: TRBJ2-7
CDR3 protein: ASSLFGRDYEQY

CDR3 length: 14
D gene: .
V gene: TRBV30
J gene: TRBJ2-2
CDR3 protein: AWSVRLTGNTGELF

CDR3 length: 12
D gene: .
V gene: TRBV7-2
J gene: TRBJ1-3
CDR3 protein: ASGRQKSGNTIY

CDR3 length: 12
D gene: .
V gene: TRBV5-4
J gene: TRBJ2-3
CDR3 protein: ASSPDSSTDTQY

CDR3 length: 12
D gene: .
V gene: TRBV5-4
J gene: TRBJ1-1
CDR3 protein: ASRTDESNTEAF

CDR3 length: 16
D gene: .
V gene: TRBV3-1/TRBV3-2
J gene: TRBJ1-2
CDR3 protein: ASSQVYLAGQANYGYT